This T cell receptor (beta chain) was sequenced during a study of blood T cell repertoires in COVID-19. On the study more broadly: COVID-19 samples from acute and convalescent phases originated in the United States, Italy and Spain. Nucleic acid was either cDNA or gDNA, and it came from T cells, B-cell-depleted T cells, or PBMCs.

Individuals aged about 18 to 90 years were recruited from about two dozen US areas. Recovered status applied to Cohort 3 donors who had two consecutive negative PCRs. It also applied to those with clearance or with symptom resolution. Profiling relied on immunoSEQ multiplex PCR, and the TCRdb table lists in-frame clones only, not all of them. The sample shows about 150,000 clones, roughly 80% of them seen only once. CDR3 length: 15 amino acids. V lost 4 bases to trimming and J lost 5 bases, with 18 bases between them. Germline CDR1 and CDR2: SGDLS and YYNGEE. The sequence came from a woman aged 40 to 55 who had recovered from COVID-19. Sample: PBMCs or T cells enriched from blood (not recorded which). V and J are TRBV9 and TRBJ2-5, with TRBD1 as a possible D gene (6 bases). CDR3 nucleotide sequence: TGTGCCAGCAGCCCTAAGGGGGAGCCGGTCGAGACCCAGTACTTC. Its protein product is CASSPKGEPVETQYF.